The rows below give T cell receptor beta chains drawn from one sample of a study of blood T cell repertoires in COVID-19. Clones were sequenced by immunoSEQ multiplex PCR, and TCRdb holds only the in-frame ones, with some missing. The sample has 200,000 to 250,000 clones, just over 85% seen once; the top ten hold over 3%. The sample taken for sequencing was PBMCs or T cells enriched from blood (not recorded which). These receptors all come from a woman between 35 and 50 years old with acute COVID-19. CDR3s include the opening cysteine and the closing phenylalanine or tryptophan. A D gene is named only where the DNA matches it firmly. Clone size is stated in some rows and not others, as once, few, many or a class when expanded.

clone_size: NA
d_call: NA
v_call: TRBV2
j_call: TRBJ1-1
cdr3_aa: CASSEGALSTEAFF
cdr3_nt: TGTGCCAGCAGTGAAGGGGCCCTGAGCACTGAAGCTTTCTTT

clone_size: few
d_call: TRBD1
v_call: TRBV10-3
j_call: TRBJ1-1
cdr3_aa: CAIRDEDRGRTEAFF
cdr3_nt: TGTGCCATCAGGGACGAGGACAGGGGAAGAACTGAAGCTTTCTTT

clone_size: NA
d_call: NA
v_call: TRBV7-9
j_call: TRBJ2-3
cdr3_aa: CASSPPGVSSTDTQYF
cdr3_nt: TGTGCCAGCAGCCCCCCGGGTGTCTCTAGCACAGATACGCAGTATTTT

clone_size: NA
d_call: TRBD1
v_call: TRBV7-9
j_call: TRBJ1-1
cdr3_aa: CASSSPGQGSSVMNTEAFF
cdr3_nt: TGTGCCAGCAGCAGCCCGGGACAGGGGTCCAGCGTTATGAACACTGAAGCTTTCTTT

clone_size: NA
d_call: NA
v_call: TRBV9
j_call: TRBJ1-6
cdr3_aa: CASSVEFGQNNSPLHF
cdr3_nt: TGTGCCAGCAGCGTAGAGTTTGGACAGAATAATTCACCCCTCCACTTT

clone_size: NA
d_call: NA
v_call: TRBV7-2
j_call: TRBJ1-2
cdr3_aa: CASSLLPRTVPSGYTF
cdr3_nt: TGTGCCAGCAGCTTATTACCCCGGACAGTTCCATCCGGCTACACCTTC

clone_size: NA
d_call: NA
v_call: TRBV6-5
j_call: TRBJ1-2
cdr3_aa: CASSYSSGGRGGYTF
cdr3_nt: TGTGCCAGCAGTTACTCGAGCGGGGGGCGCGGAGGCTACACCTTC

clone_size: NA
d_call: TRBD1
v_call: TRBV4-1
j_call: TRBJ2-3
cdr3_aa: CASSQDKGQIYGDTQYF
cdr3_nt: TGCGCCAGCAGCCAAGATAAGGGACAGATATACGGAGATACGCAGTATTTT

clone_size: NA
d_call: NA
v_call: TRBV4-3
j_call: TRBJ2-1
cdr3_aa: CASSQDSSGSYNEQFF
cdr3_nt: TGCGCCAGCAGCCAAGATAGCAGCGGCTCCTACAATGAGCAGTTCTTC

clone_size: few
d_call: TRBD1
v_call: TRBV2
j_call: TRBJ1-6
cdr3_aa: CASRGDRENSPLHF
cdr3_nt: TGTGCCAGCAGGGGCGACAGGGAGAATTCACCCCTCCACTTT

clone_size: once
d_call: TRBD2
v_call: TRBV24-1
j_call: TRBJ2-3
cdr3_aa: CATSDLGGGSTDTQYF
cdr3_nt: TGTGCCACCAGTGATTTGGGCGGGGGTAGCACAGATACGCAGTATTTT

clone_size: NA
d_call: NA
v_call: TRBV19
j_call: TRBJ1-6
cdr3_aa: CASSNSQSSYNSPLHF
cdr3_nt: TGTGCCAGTAGTAACTCACAGAGCTCCTATAATTCACCCCTCCACTTT

clone_size: NA
d_call: NA
v_call: TRBV2
j_call: TRBJ1-3
cdr3_aa: CASRGRGSGNTIYF
cdr3_nt: TGTGCCAGCAGGGGCAGGGGATCTGGAAACACCATATATTTT

clone_size: NA
d_call: TRBD1
v_call: TRBV29-1
j_call: TRBJ1-2
cdr3_aa: CSVLDRGSLYYGYTF
cdr3_nt: TGCAGCGTTTTGGACAGGGGGTCCCTTTACTATGGCTACACCTTC

clone_size: NA
d_call: TRBD2
v_call: TRBV19
j_call: TRBJ2-2
cdr3_aa: CASSIRTSGSGELFF
cdr3_nt: TGTGCCAGTAGTATTAGGACTAGCGGATCCGGGGAGCTGTTTTTT